These 24 T cell receptor beta chains came from one sample sequenced in a study of T cell responses to AZD1222 COVID-19 vaccine. Method: immunoSEQ multiplex PCR; TCRdb's copy keeps in-frame clones and lacks some. The repertoire consists of approximately 220,000 clones, with approximately 94% occurring once and the leading ten covering approximately 1%. The sample in question was peripheral blood, obtained on day 0 of MenACWY control vaccination. The receptor source for this set is an adult in good health.

This sequence joins TRBV7-3 and TRBJ1-1; TRBD1 matches at 9 bases. The CDR3 length is 18 residues. The germline gives CDR1 SGHTA, CDR2 FQGTGA. With 2 bases clipped from V and 4 bases from J, the junction kept 14 bases outside the gene matches. The CDR3 here is CASSLYGGLQGARTEAFF. The CDR3 region has the DNA TGTGCCAGCAGCTTATACGGGGGCTTACAGGGGGCTCGCACTGAAGCTTTCTTT.

J is TRBJ1-3 and V is TRBV5-6; unclear D gene. Germline V gives CDR1 SGHDT, CDR2 YYEEEE. This CDR3 spans 15 amino acids. V was cut by 2 bases and J by 1 base, with 10 bases left in between. The CDR3 DNA is TGTGCCAGCAGCTTTCTCTTGAATTCTGGAAACACCATATATTTT. This translates into CASSFLLNSGNTIYF.

This clone was found once. The same CDR3 is also encoded by other DNA sequences in this sample. V usage is TRBV2 and J usage is TRBJ1-4; no clear D. Per germline, CDR1 SNHLY and CDR2 FYNNEI. Trimming took off 4 bases at V and 7 bases at J, with 4 bases between the two ends. This CDR3 spans 11 amino acids. The CDR3 sequence: CASSVAEKLFF. The CDR3 bases are TGTGCCAGCAGTGTGGCTGAAAAACTGTTTTTT.

This clone was picked up one time. This chain links TRBV28 with TRBJ1-2; D not certain. Per germline, CDR1 MDHEN and CDR2 SYDVKM. Deletions cut 3 bases from V and 0 bases from J, with 14 bases between. This CDR3 contains 16 residues. The CDR3 sequence is CASSLGAAITNYGYTF. The CDR3 nucleotides are TGTGCCAGCAGTTTGGGCGCAGCGATCACTAACTATGGCTACACCTTC.

The chain recombines TRBV7-9 with TRBJ2-7; TRBD1 matches at 8 bases. Trimming cost V 5 bases and J 2 bases; bases outside gene matches: 11. Per germline, CDR1 SEHNR and CDR2 FQNEAQ (reference sequence). This CDR3 is built from 16 residues. The CDR3 bases are TGTGCCAGCAGCCCCGCCGGGACAGGAATACCCTACGAGCAGTACTTC. This translates into CASSPAGTGIPYEQYF.

The rearrangement uses TRBV11-1 and TRBJ1-2; 9 bases fit TRBD1. The length of the CDR3 is 15 residues. V lost 4 bases and J lost 4; bases outside the gene matches: 7. From germline, CDR1 is SGHAT and CDR2 FQDESV (reference sequence). CDR3 nucleotides: TGTGCCAGCAGCTACGGGACAGGGACTGCCTATGGCTACACCTTC. Amino acids: CASSYGTGTAYGYTF.

V usage is TRBV7-9 and J usage is TRBJ2-5; 7 bases align to TRBD1. CDR1 is SEHNR and CDR2 is FQNEAQ in the germline V gene (reference sequence). The CDR3 has 13 residues. With 5 bases clipped from V and 8 bases from J, the junction kept 8 bases outside the gene matches. CDR3 sequence reads: CASSSSGTATQYF. The DNA of the CDR3 is TGTGCCAGCAGCAGCTCCGGGACAGCTACCCAGTACTTC.

This rearrangement joins TRBV5-1 to TRBJ2-3; 9 positions agree with TRBD1. This CDR3 is 15 amino acids long. V lost 4 bases to trimming and J lost 3 bases; unmatched junction nucleotides: 6. CDR1 and CDR2 from the germline V gene are SGHRS and YFSETQ. CDR3 nucleotides: TGCGCCAGCAGCATTGGGACAGGGAATACAGATACGCAGTATTTT. This sequence encodes CASSIGTGNTDTQYF.

The rearrangement links TRBV6-5 to TRBJ1-2, with unresolved D. The CDR3 spans 11 residues. V lost 7 bases and J lost 8, with 11 bases in between. The germline V gene has CDR1 MNHEY and CDR2 SVGAGI. The CDR3 nucleotides are TGTGCCAGCATAGGTTACGGGGGCTACACCTTC. As protein: CASIGYGGYTF.

The chain uses TRBV7-2 and TRBJ2-7; tentatively, D is TRBD2 (6 bases). There are 12 residues in the CDR3. CDR1 is SGHTA, CDR2 FQGNSA, per germline. V lost 5 bases to trimming and J lost 5 bases, with 10 bases between them. The CDR3 protein is CASSHGLNEQYF. In nucleotides, the CDR3 is TGTGCCAGCAGCCACGGACTAAACGAGCAGTACTTC.

V gene TRBV5-1 combines with J gene TRBJ2-6, with 7 nucleotides matching TRBD2. Per the germline V gene, CDR1 is SGHRS and CDR2 is YFSETQ. The CDR3 is made up of 16 amino acids. Unmatched junction bases numbered 1, after V lost 1 base and J lost 0 bases. The CDR3, as DNA: TGCGCCAGCAGCTTGTCGGGGGGCTCTGGGGCCAACGTCCTGACTTTC. Translation gives CASSLSGGSGANVLTF.

V is TRBV12-3 or TRBV12-4 and J is TRBJ2-2, with D hard to call. V lost 6 bases and J lost 7, with 6 bases in between. The CDR3 totals 11 residues. CDR3 DNA: TGTGCCAGCAGCTCCGTCGGGGAGCTGTTTTTT. It yields the protein CASSSVGELFF.

The CDR3: CASSPRLAGGRDTQYF. CDR3 nucleotide sequence: TGTGCCAGCAGCCCCCGACTAGCGGGCGGACGAGATACGCAGTATTTT. The chain has TRBV7-2 and TRBJ2-3; 10 nucleotides align to TRBD2. The V and J ends lost 5 bases and 5 bases, in that order; junction bases with no gene match: 10. The length of the CDR3 is 16 residues. CDR1 and CDR2 from the germline V gene are SGHTA and FQGNSA.

This chain connects TRBV7-8 to TRBJ1-1; unclear D gene. V was pared by 5 bases and J by 0 bases, with 7 bases between. The germline V gene encodes CDR1 SGHVS and CDR2 FQNEAQ. This CDR3 comprises 13 residues. CDR3 nucleotide sequence: TGTGCCAGCAGCCGGATCATGAACACTGAAGCTTTCTTT. The encoded protein is CASSRIMNTEAFF.

The CDR3 DNA reads as TGTGCCAGCAGTTTCGGGACAGGGGGCTACGAGCAGTACTTC. Encoded protein: CASSFGTGGYEQYF. The chain combines TRBV27 with TRBJ2-7; 11 bases match TRBD1. CDR1 is MNHEY and CDR2 is SMNVEV in the germline V gene (reference sequence). The ends lost 3 bases at V and 3 bases at J; junction bases unmatched: 1. This CDR3 has 14 residues.

This chain links TRBV20-1 with TRBJ1-1; D gene uncertain. Germline lookup yields CDR1 DFQATT and CDR2 SNEGSKA (reference sequence). This CDR3 contains 11 residues. V was clipped by 4 bases and J by 2 bases, with 5 bases between them. CDR3 DNA sequence: TGCAGTGCTAATGACAACACTGAAGCTTTCTTT. This encodes CSANDNTEAFF.

The chain carries TRBV6-5 and TRBJ2-2; no definite D call. This CDR3 is 13 amino acids long. Trimming left V 5 bases short and J 5 bases short, with 9 bases between. The germline CDR1 and CDR2 sequences are MNHEY and SVGAGI. CDR3 region: CASSRPGTGELFF. CDR3 in DNA: TGTGCCAGCAGTCGCCCGGGTACCGGGGAGCTGTTTTTT.

This clone was observed many times. The rearrangement joins TRBV11-2 to TRBJ1-2; TRBD1 agrees at 8 bases. J was trimmed by 8 bases and V by 4 bases; bases with no gene match: 18. Germline CDR1 is SGHAT and CDR2 is FQNNGV. The CDR3 loop spans 17 amino acids. The CDR3 coding sequence is TGTGCCAGCAGCTCCCTCCGGACAGGGAGGACCGGACGCGGCTACACCTTC. Amino acids: CASSSLRTGRTGRGYTF.

The chain uses TRBV2 and TRBJ1-2, with D possibly being TRBD1 (6 bases). V was clipped by 3 bases and J by 8 bases, with 16 bases between them. CDR1 SNHLY and CDR2 FYNNEI come from the germline V gene. The CDR3 has 14 amino acids. The CDR3 region has the DNA TGTGCCAGCAGTGACGGGGGCCTCTTGGGCGGCTACACCTTC. Encoded protein: CASSDGGLLGGYTF.

The rearrangement links TRBV28 to TRBJ1-5, with 7 bases aligning to TRBD1. CDR3 length equals 14 residues. The ends lost 3 bases at V and 4 bases at J; junction bases unmatched: 3. CDR1 is MDHEN and CDR2 is SYDVKM in the germline V gene. Written as DNA, the CDR3 is TGTGCCAGCAGTTTCGAGACAGGGAATCAGCCCCAGCATTTT. This sequence encodes CASSFETGNQPQHF. Together with reference TRBV28 and TRBJ1-5, the CDR3 gives the full variable domain: DVKVTQSSRYLVKRTGEKVFLECVQDMDHENMFWYRQDPGLGLRLIYFSYDVKMKEKGDIPEGYSVSREKKERFSLILESASTNQTSMYLCASSFETGNQPQHFGDGTRLSIL.

This chain uses TRBV30 with TRBJ1-2; tentatively, D is TRBD1 (6 bases). This CDR3 contains 16 residues. Trimming took 0 bases from V and 4 from J, leaving 18 bases between them. Germline V gene lookup returns CDR1 GTSNPN and CDR2 SVGIG (reference sequence). For the CDR3, the DNA is TGTGCCTGGAGTGTACTTGTTAGCGGGGGGCTCTATGGCTACACCTTC. Protein sequence: CAWSVLVSGGLYGYTF.

The V and J genes are TRBV5-6 and TRBJ2-5; perhaps TRBD1 as D (6 bases). Trimming cost V 2 bases and J 6 bases, with 11 bases left between them. From germline, CDR1 is SGHDT and CDR2 YYEEEE. The CDR3 runs 13 residues. Here the CDR3 DNA reads TGTGCCAGCAGCTTACAGGGAACTCAGACCCAGTACTTC. Its protein is CASSLQGTQTQYF.

Here the CDR3 reads CASSSYGAGGNTIYF. As DNA, the CDR3 is TGTGCCAGCAGTTCCTACGGGGCGGGCGGAAACACCATATATTTT. V gene TRBV27 combines with J gene TRBJ1-3, with a tentative D call TRBD1 (5 bases). The CDR3 runs to 15 residues. Deletions cut 4 bases from V and 4 bases from J, with 14 bases between. CDR1 is MNHEY and CDR2 is SMNVEV in the germline V gene (reference sequence).

The chain links TRBV2 to TRBJ1-4, with a weak D call TRBD1 (6 bases). V gave up 6 bases and J gave up 0 bases, with 11 bases separating them. CDR3 length equals 15 residues. Germline V CDR1 and CDR2: SNHLY, FYNNEI. CDR3 nucleotide sequence: TGTGCCAGCAGGTTAAGGACAGCAACTAATGAAAAACTGTTTTTT. Its translation is CASRLRTATNEKLFF.